These 25 T cell receptor beta chains came from one sample sequenced in a study of T cells in localized non-small cell lung cancer. Libraries were prepared by immunoSEQ multiplex PCR; TCRdb keeps only in-frame clonotypes and omits some of them. This sample has approximately 22,000 clones; 70% to 90% occur once, and the top ten carry approximately 22%. The sequenced sample was PBMCs, obtained before any cancer treatment. These receptor sequences come from a man aged 35 to 70 with stage II squamous cell lung carcinoma.

The rearrangement links TRBV29-1 to TRBJ2-5; D call uncertain. The CDR3 runs to 13 residues. The germline V and J ends were trimmed by 0 bases and 5 bases, with 10 bases remaining between them. CDR1 and CDR2 from the germline V gene are SQVTM and ANQGSEA. CDR3 bases: TGCAGCGTTGAAGAAGTACAGTCCGAGACCCAGTACTTC. Translation: CSVEEVQSETQYF.

This chain joins TRBV27 and TRBJ2-2, with 9 bases that match TRBD1. CDR1 and CDR2 (germline): MNHEY, SMNVEV (reference sequence). The length of the CDR3 is 18 residues. Unmatched junction bases numbered 17, after V lost 6 bases and J lost 6 bases. In DNA, the CDR3 is TGTGCCAGCAGCCGCGACCCGTACAGGGGGCTGGTGGCCGGGGAGCTGTTTTTT. This encodes CASSRDPYRGLVAGELFF.

On this clone itself: The sample holds other DNA sequences that translate to the same CDR3. This chain connects TRBV27 to TRBJ2-7; D is unresolved. Per germline, CDR1 MNHEY and CDR2 SMNVEV (reference sequence). The CDR3 covers 11 residues. The V end was cut by 2 bases, the J end by 5 bases, with 4 bases between. The DNA for the CDR3 is TGTGCCAGCAGTTTAGGACACGAGCAGTACTTC. Protein product: CASSLGHEQYF.

This clone was observed once. The chain uses TRBV28 and TRBJ1-2; no firm D call. The ends were cut back, 5 bases at V and 1 base at J, with 2 bases in the middle. The CDR3 covers 11 residues. CDR1 is MDHEN, CDR2 SYDVKM, per germline. CDR3 bases: TGTGCCAGCAGTGGTAACTATGGCTACACCTTC. It is translated as CASSGNYGYTF.

The J gene is TRBJ1-6, the V gene TRBV7-6, with 10 bases aligning to TRBD1. From germline, CDR1 is SGHVS and CDR2 FNYEAQ. The CDR3 is made up of 13 amino acids. With V trimmed by 5 bases and J by 16 bases, 8 bases remained unmatched. The CDR3 loop reads CASSATTGGDLHF. CDR3 DNA: TGTGCCAGCAGCGCCACGACAGGGGGCGATCTCCACTTT.

This chain uses TRBV4-3 with TRBJ1-2; D remains unclear. Germline CDR1 reads LGHNA; CDR2 reads YSLEER. CDR3 length equals 13 residues. Trimming removed 0 bases at V and 5 bases at J, with 7 bases between. This CDR3 reads CASSQEGRYGYTF. The CDR3 DNA is TGCGCCAGCAGCCAAGAGGGAAGGTATGGCTACACCTTC.

The chain links TRBV6-1 to TRBJ2-7; D unclear. CDR3 size: 15 residues. CDR1 is MNHNS and CDR2 is SASEGT in the germline V gene. Trimming removed 2 bases at V and 3 bases at J, with 14 bases between. The CDR3: CASSEPPQTLYEQYF. CDR3 in DNA: TGTGCCAGCAGTGAACCTCCTCAGACCCTCTACGAGCAGTACTTC.

This chain connects TRBV6-1 to TRBJ1-5, with a possible D match to TRBD1 (5 bases). CDR1 and CDR2 from the germline V gene are MNHNS and SASEGT. Trimming took 2 bases from V and 8 from J, leaving 13 bases between them. The CDR3 length is 14 residues. The CDR3 reads CASSEFPGGKPQHF. Here the CDR3 DNA reads TGTGCCAGCAGTGAATTCCCTGGGGGGAAGCCCCAGCATTTT.

V is TRBV7-6 and J is TRBJ1-2, with TRBD1 matching 8 bases. V gave up 2 bases and J gave up 6 bases; unmatched junction bases: 5. Germline CDR1 SGHVS, CDR2 FNYEAQ. The CDR3 totals 14 residues. The CDR3 region is CASSLNRGKDGYTF. The CDR3 nucleotides read TGTGCCAGCAGCTTAAACAGGGGGAAAGATGGCTACACCTTC.

This chain joins TRBV29-1 and TRBJ2-7; D gene uncertain. The V gene's germline CDR1 is SQVTM and CDR2 ANQGSEA. The CDR3 has 11 amino acids. V was cut by 7 bases and J by 4 bases, with 11 bases left in between. Here the CDR3 reads CSAVGGYEQYF. In nucleotides, the CDR3 is TGCAGCGCCGTTGGTGGGTACGAGCAGTACTTC.

This clone was detected only once. The chain combines TRBV2 with TRBJ2-5; D perhaps matches TRBD2 (6 bases). The ends were cut back, 7 bases at V and 5 bases at J, with 11 bases in the middle. Germline V gives CDR1 SNHLY, CDR2 FYNNEI. The CDR3 has 12 amino acids. For the CDR3, the DNA is TGTGCCAGCAAAGGCGCGGGGGAGACCCAGTACTTC. This sequence encodes CASKGAGETQYF.

This clone turned up a few times. V is TRBV11-3 and J is TRBJ2-5; D remains unclear. V lost 1 base to trimming and J lost 2 bases, with 11 bases between them. CDR3 length: 15 residues. Germline CDR1 is SGHNT and CDR2 is YENEEA. CDR3 sequence: CASSLGLSVQETQYF. The DNA of the CDR3 is TGTGCCAGCAGCTTAGGGCTAAGCGTTCAAGAGACCCAGTACTTC.

CDR3 bases: TGTGCCATCAGTGAGTTGGGGGCTGAGAATGGCTACACCTTC. Amino acids: CAISELGAENGYTF. J is TRBJ1-2 and V is TRBV10-3, with D tentatively TRBD1 (6 bases). The germline gives CDR1 ENHRY, CDR2 SYGVKD. The CDR3 sequence is 14 residues long. V was shortened by 1 base and J by 6 bases, with 12 bases between the two germline ends.

The rearrangement joins TRBV6-6 to TRBJ2-5, with 8 bases aligning to TRBD1. CDR1 and CDR2 from the germline V gene are MNHNY and SVGAGI (reference sequence). The ends lost 5 bases at V and 2 bases at J; junction bases unmatched: 10. The CDR3 extends over 16 amino acids. The CDR3 nucleotides read TGTGCCAGCAGTCAGCAATGGACAGGGCGACAAGAGACCCAGTACTTC. It encodes CASSQQWTGRQETQYF.

This clone was detected only once. The chain employs TRBV7-9 and TRBJ1-1; possible D gene TRBD1, 5 bases. The CDR3 consists of 13 residues. The V end lost 4 bases, the J end lost 1 base, and 7 bases lay between the germline ends. Looked up from germline, CDR1 is SEHNR and CDR2 is FQNEAQ (reference sequence). CDR3 sequence: CASSSQGNTEAFF. Written as DNA, the CDR3 is TGTGCCAGCAGCTCTCAGGGGAACACTGAAGCTTTCTTT.

The V call is TRBV5-1, the J call TRBJ2-5; the D is unclear. Trimming removed 6 bases from V and 1 base from J, with 13 bases in between. CDR1 is SGHRS, CDR2 YFSETQ, per germline. The CDR3 spans 14 residues. The CDR3 sequence: CASKIPGRQETQYF. As DNA, the CDR3 is TGCGCCAGCAAAATCCCCGGGCGCCAAGAGACCCAGTACTTC.

This chain connects TRBV29-1 to TRBJ2-1; 8 bases match TRBD2. There are 13 residues in the CDR3. Germline V gene sequence: CDR1 SQVTM, CDR2 ANQGSEA. The ends lost 5 bases at V and 8 bases at J; junction bases unmatched: 8. The CDR3 DNA reads TGCAGCGTTCCGGGAGGGCATGGCGATGAGCAGTTCTTC. Protein: CSVPGGHGDEQFF.

Points on this clone: This sample also contains other DNA sequences that code for the same CDR3. The chain combines TRBV9 with TRBJ1-1, with D unclear. Trimming left V 0 bases short and J 3 bases short, with 9 bases between. The CDR3 contains 14 residues. The germline CDR1 and CDR2 sequences are SGDLS and YYNGEE. Here the CDR3 reads CASSVGGGYTEAFF. The CDR3, as DNA: TGTGCCAGCAGCGTAGGCGGCGGGTACACTGAAGCTTTCTTT.

The rearrangement joins TRBV7-4 to TRBJ2-1, with 7 bases matching TRBD2. V lost 3 bases, J lost 2 bases, and 10 bases stayed unmatched. Germline-derived CDR1 and CDR2 are SGHVT and SQSDAQ. The CDR3 covers 17 residues. The CDR3 loop is CASSFEYGRMAYNEQFF. Here the CDR3 DNA reads TGTGCCAGCAGCTTCGAGTACGGGAGGATGGCCTACAATGAGCAGTTCTTC.

The chain employs TRBV30 and TRBJ1-2; 8 nucleotides line up with TRBD1. Unmatched junction bases numbered 6, after V lost 0 bases and J lost 0 bases. This CDR3 region has 16 residues. Germline loops: CDR1 GTSNPN, CDR2 SVGIG (reference sequence). The CDR3 spells CAWSVKGQGSNYGYTF. CDR3 sequence (DNA): TGTGCCTGGAGTGTAAAAGGACAGGGCTCTAACTATGGCTACACCTTC.

The J gene is TRBJ1-5, the V gene TRBV7-9, with TRBD1 identical over 7 bases. The CDR3 consists of 16 residues. Per the germline V gene, CDR1 is SEHNR and CDR2 is FQNEAQ (reference sequence). V was pared by 5 bases and J by 1 base, with 8 bases of the junction left unmatched. The chain's CDR3 is CASSLRTGGSNQPQHF. The CDR3 DNA reads as TGTGCCAGCAGCCTCCGGACAGGTGGAAGCAATCAGCCCCAGCATTTT.

The V call is TRBV4-1, the J call TRBJ2-3, with D perhaps TRBD1 or TRBD2 (5 bases each). V was shortened by 4 bases and J by 1 base, with 12 bases between the two germline ends. Germline V gene sequence: CDR1 MGHRA, CDR2 YSYEKL. This CDR3 has 15 amino acids. The CDR3: CASSPPGLGTDTQYF. DNA for the CDR3: TGCGCCAGCAGCCCGCCGGGGCTGGGCACAGATACGCAGTATTTT.

The chain joins TRBV4-2 to TRBJ2-2; D possibly corresponds to TRBD1 (6 bases). This CDR3 has 14 amino acids. Trimming removed 3 bases from V and 5 bases from J, with 10 bases in between. CDR1 is LGHNA, CDR2 YNFKEQ, per germline. This CDR3 is CASSHTGWTGELFF. The CDR3 DNA follows: TGTGCCAGCAGCCACACAGGGTGGACCGGGGAGCTGTTTTTT.

The genes are TRBV5-5 and TRBJ1-1; TRBD1 matches at 8 bases. Germline values: CDR1 SGHKS, CDR2 YYEKEE (reference sequence). The V and J ends lost 2 bases and 2 bases, in that order; junction bases with no gene match: 5. CDR3 length: 15 amino acids. This CDR3 is CASSFYRGGNTEAFF. The CDR3 DNA sequence: TGTGCCAGCAGCTTCTACAGGGGGGGAAACACTGAAGCTTTCTTT.

The count of this clone is one. The chain employs TRBV18 and TRBJ1-1; a possible D gene is TRBD1 (5 bases). From germline, CDR1 is KGHSH and CDR2 LQKENI. Trimming took 6 bases from V and 5 from J, leaving 22 bases between them. This CDR3 has 16 amino acids. Here the CDR3 DNA reads TGTGCCAGCTCTCCGAACCGGGACCGAGAGGGGACTGAAGCTTTCTTT. It specifies CASSPNRDREGTEAFF. Full variable domain (outside the CDR3, taken from reference TRBV18 and TRBJ1-1): NAGVMQNPRHLVRRRGQEARLRCSPMKGHSHVYWYRQLPEEGLKFMVYLQKENIIDESGMPKERFSAEFPKEGPSILRIQQVVRGDSAAYFCASSPNRDREGTEAFFGQGTRLTVV.